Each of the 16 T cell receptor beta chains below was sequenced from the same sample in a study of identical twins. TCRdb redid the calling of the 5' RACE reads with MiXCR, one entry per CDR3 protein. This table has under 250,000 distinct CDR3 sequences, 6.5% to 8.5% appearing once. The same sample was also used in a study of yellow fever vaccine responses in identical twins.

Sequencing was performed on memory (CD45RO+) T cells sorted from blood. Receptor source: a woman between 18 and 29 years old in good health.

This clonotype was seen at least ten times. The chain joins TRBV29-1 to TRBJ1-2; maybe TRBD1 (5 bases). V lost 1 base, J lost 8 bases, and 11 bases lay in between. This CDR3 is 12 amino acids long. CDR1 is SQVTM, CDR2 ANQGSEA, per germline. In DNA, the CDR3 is TGCAGCGTTGAAGGGACATCGGAGGGCTACACCTTC. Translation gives CSVEGTSEGYTF.

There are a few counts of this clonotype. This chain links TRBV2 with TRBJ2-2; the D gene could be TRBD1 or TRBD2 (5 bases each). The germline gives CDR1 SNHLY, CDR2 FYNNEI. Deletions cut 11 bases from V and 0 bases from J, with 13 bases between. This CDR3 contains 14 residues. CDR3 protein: CAGNQGPNTGELFF. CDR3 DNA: TGTGCCGGAAACCAGGGACCGAACACCGGGGAGCTGTTTTTT.

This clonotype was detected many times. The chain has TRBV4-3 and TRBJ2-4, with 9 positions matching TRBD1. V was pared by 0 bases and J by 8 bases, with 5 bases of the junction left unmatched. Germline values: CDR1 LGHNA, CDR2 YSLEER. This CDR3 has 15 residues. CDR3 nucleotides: TGCGCCAGCAGCCAAGAGGGCGACAGGGGGGACATTCAGTACTTC. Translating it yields CASSQEGDRGDIQYF.

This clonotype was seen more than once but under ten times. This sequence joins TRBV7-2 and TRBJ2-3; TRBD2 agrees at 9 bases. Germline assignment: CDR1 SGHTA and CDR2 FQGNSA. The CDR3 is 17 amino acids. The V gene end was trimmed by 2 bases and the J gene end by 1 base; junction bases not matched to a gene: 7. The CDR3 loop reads CASSLQREAVRTDTQYF. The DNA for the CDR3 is TGTGCCAGCAGCTTACAGCGGGAGGCTGTTCGCACAGATACGCAGTATTTT.

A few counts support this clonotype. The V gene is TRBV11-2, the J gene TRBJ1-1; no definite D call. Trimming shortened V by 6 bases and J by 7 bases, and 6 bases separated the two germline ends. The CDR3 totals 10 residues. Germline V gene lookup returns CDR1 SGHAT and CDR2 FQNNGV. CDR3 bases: TGTGCCAGCAGGGGTAGTGAAGCTTTCTTT. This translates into CASRGSEAFF.

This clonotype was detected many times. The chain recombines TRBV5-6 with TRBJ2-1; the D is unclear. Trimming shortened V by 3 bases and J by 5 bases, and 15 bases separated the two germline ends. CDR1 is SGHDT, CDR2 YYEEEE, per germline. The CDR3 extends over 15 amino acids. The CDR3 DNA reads TGTGCCAGCAGCTACTGGGTGGAAGGAAACAATGAGCAGTTCTTC. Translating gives CASSYWVEGNNEQFF.

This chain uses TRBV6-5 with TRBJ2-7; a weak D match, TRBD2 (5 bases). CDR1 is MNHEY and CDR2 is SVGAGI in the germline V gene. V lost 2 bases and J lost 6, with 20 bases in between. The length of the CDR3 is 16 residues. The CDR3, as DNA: TGTGCCAGCAGTTACACCCAGACTAATACACCGTCCGAGCAGTACTTC. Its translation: CASSYTQTNTPSEQYF.

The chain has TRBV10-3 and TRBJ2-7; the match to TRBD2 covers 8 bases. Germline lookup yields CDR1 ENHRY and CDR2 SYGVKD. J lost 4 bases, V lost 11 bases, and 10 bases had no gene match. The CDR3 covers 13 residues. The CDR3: CAAQREMVYEQYF. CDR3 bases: TGTGCCGCCCAGCGGGAGATGGTATACGAGCAGTACTTC.

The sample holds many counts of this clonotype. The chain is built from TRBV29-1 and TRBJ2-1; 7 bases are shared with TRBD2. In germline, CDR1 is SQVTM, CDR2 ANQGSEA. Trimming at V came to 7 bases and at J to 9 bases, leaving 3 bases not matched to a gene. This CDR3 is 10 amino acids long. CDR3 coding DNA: TGCAGCGCGGGGGAGGGTGAGCAGTTCTTC. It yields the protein CSAGEGEQFF.

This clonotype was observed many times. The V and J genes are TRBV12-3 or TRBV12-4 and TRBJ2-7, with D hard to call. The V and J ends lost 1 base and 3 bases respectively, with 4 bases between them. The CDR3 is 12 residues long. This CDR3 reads CASSLDYYEQYF. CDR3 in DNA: TGTGCCAGCAGTTTAGACTACTACGAGCAGTACTTC.

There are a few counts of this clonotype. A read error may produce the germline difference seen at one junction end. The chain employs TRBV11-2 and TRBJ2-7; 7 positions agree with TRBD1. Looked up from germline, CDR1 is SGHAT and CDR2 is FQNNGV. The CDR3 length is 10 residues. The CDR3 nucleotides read TGTGCCACTGGCCGGGCACAGGGGTTTTTC. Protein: CATGRAQGFF.

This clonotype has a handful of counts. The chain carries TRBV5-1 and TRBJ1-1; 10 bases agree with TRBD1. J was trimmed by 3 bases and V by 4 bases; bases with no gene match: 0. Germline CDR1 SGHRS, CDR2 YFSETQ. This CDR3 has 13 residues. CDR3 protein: CASSDRGHTEAFF. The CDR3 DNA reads TGCGCCAGCAGCGACAGGGGGCACACTGAAGCTTTCTTT.

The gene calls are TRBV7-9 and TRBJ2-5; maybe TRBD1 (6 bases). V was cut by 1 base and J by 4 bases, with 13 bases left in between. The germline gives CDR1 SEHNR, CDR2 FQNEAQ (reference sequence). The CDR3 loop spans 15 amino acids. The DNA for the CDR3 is TGTGCCAGCAGCTTAGGTCGTCAGGGGCTAGAGACCCAGTACTTC. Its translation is CASSLGRQGLETQYF.

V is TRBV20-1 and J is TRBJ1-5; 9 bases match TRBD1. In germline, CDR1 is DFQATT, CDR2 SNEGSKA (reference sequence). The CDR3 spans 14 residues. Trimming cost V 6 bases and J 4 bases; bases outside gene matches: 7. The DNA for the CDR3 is TGCAGTGCCACCAGACAGGGGGGGAATCAGCCCCAGCATTTT. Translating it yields CSATRQGGNQPQHF.

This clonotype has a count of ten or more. The CDR3 is CASSLGELGNSPLHF. The CDR3 DNA reads TGCGCCAGCAGCTTGGGGGAATTGGGGAATTCACCCCTCCACTTT. This sequence joins TRBV5-1 and TRBJ1-6; D unclear. The CDR3 has 15 amino acids. CDR1 and CDR2 from the germline V gene are SGHRS and YFSETQ. V was shortened by 0 bases and J by 7 bases, with 11 bases between the two germline ends. The full variable domain, rest sourced from reference TRBV5-1 and TRBJ1-6, is KAGVTQTPRYLIKTRGQQVTLSCSPISGHRSVSWYQQTPGQGLQFLFEYFSETQRNKGNFPGRFSGRQFSNSRSEMNVSTLELGDSALYLCASSLGELGNSPLHFGNGTRLTVT.

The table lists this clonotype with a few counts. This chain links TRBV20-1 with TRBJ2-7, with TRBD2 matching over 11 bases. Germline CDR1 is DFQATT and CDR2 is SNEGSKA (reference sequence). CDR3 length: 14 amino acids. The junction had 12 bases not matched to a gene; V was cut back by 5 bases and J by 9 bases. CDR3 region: CSALTSGGSQVQYF. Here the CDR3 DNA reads TGCAGTGCTCTTACTAGCGGGGGTTCTCAGGTGCAGTACTTC.